One TCR beta chain is described in this entry. Other DNA sequences in the same sample also yield this CDR3. This entry is derived from a study of shared clonotypes between healthy human individuals. Background on the study: The composition of the donors was two women and three men aged 18 to 49.

Germline V lookup: CDR1 SGHNT, CDR2 YENEEA. After removal of 3 bases from V and 1 base from J, the junction contained 6 bases not matched to a gene. The CDR3 is 16 amino acids. Using 200 ng DNA, some 30,000 T cell genomes, the sorted-subset replicate PCRs were run. Measured with immunoSEQ multiplex PCR; TCRdb has only the in-frame clones, and not every one. The table has approximately 720,000 clones, 55% to 75% seen once. The chain links TRBV11-3 to TRBJ2-5; 9 bases align to TRBD2. This clonotype originated in a woman aged 25 to 39 in good health. The sample consisted of memory CD4+ T cells sorted from blood. Sample subset: CD45RA-negative fraction. This chain's CDR3 is CASSLGLAGTQETQYF. As DNA, the CDR3 is TGTGCCAGCAGCTTGGGGCTAGCGGGAACCCAAGAGACCCAGTACTTC.